These 8 T cell receptor beta chains were sequenced from one sample in a study of T cell repertoires in cytomegalovirus infection. No antigen is known for these receptors. TCRdb re-analysed the reads in MiXCR, keeping a single row per CDR3 protein. The sample records approximately 730,000 distinct CDR3 sequences, 25% to 35% being singletons. The source was cultured CD8+ T cells from PBMCs, collected from culture after CMV antigen stimulation. Receptors were obtained from a human donor in good health (CMV status not recorded). Some clones in this sample may be carry-over from other donors' samples.

In this sample, this clonotype turned up a few times. At one of its ends the junction is not consistent with the germline gene, which may arise from a read error. The J gene is TRBJ2-1, the V gene TRBV7-6, with D hard to call. CDR1 is SGHVS, CDR2 FNYEAQ, per germline. The CDR3 spans 13 residues. The CDR3 region has the DNA TGTGCTAGCAGTTCGAATTCATACAATGAGCAGTTCTTC. This gives the protein CASSSNSYNEQFF. Together with reference TRBV7-6 and TRBJ2-1, the CDR3 gives the full variable domain: GAGVSQSPRYKVTKRGQDVALRCDPISGHVSLYWYRQALGQGPEFLTYFNYEAQQDKSGLPNDRFSAERPEGSISTLTIQRTEQRDSAMYRCASSSNSYNEQFFGPGTRLTVL.

This chain connects TRBV29-1 to TRBJ2-1; D unclear. Germline CDR1 and CDR2: SQVTM and ANQGSEA. This CDR3 contains 13 residues. V lost 5 bases to trimming and J lost 2 bases, with 10 bases between them. This chain's CDR3 is CSVSPPTYNEQFF. CDR3 DNA: TGCAGCGTTTCCCCCCCCACCTACAATGAGCAGTTCTTC.

The chain uses TRBV2 and TRBJ2-5, with a possible D match to TRBD2 (6 bases). V was trimmed by 8 bases and J by 10 bases, leaving 20 bases between them. The CDR3 consists of 13 residues. Germline V gene lookup returns CDR1 SNHLY and CDR2 FYNNEI. The CDR3 sequence is CASGGTDQAGQYF. CDR3 nucleotide sequence: TGTGCCAGCGGGGGGACGGATCAAGCGGGCCAGTACTTC.

The chain combines TRBV7-6 with TRBJ1-1; possible D gene TRBD1, 5 bases. Per the germline V gene, CDR1 is SGHVS and CDR2 is FNYEAQ. V lost 4 bases, J lost 0 bases, and 12 bases lay in between. The CDR3 length is 15 residues. CDR3 amino acids: CASSSKGEMNTEAFF. DNA of the CDR3: TGTGCCAGCAGCTCAAAAGGGGAAATGAACACTGAAGCTTTCTTT.

Worth noting for this clonotype: This may arise from a read error, as a much more abundant clone is one base away. The chain has TRBV7-6 and TRBJ2-7, with D unclear. CDR1 and CDR2 from the germline V gene are SGHVS and FNYEAQ. Deletions cut 0 bases from V and 2 bases from J, with 5 bases between. The CDR3 runs to 13 residues. The CDR3 loop is CASSLAPTYEQYV. DNA for the CDR3: TGTGCCAGCAGCTTAGCGCCCACCTACGAGCAGTACGTC.

This clonotype was counted at least ten times. CDR3 bases: TGTGCCAGCAGGACTGACAGGGAGAAAAACACCATATATTTT. It is translated as CASRTDREKNTIYF. The chain has TRBV12-3 or TRBV12-4 and TRBJ1-3; 7 bases are shared with TRBD1. Trimming took 6 bases from V and 6 from J; bases not matched to a gene: 8. This CDR3 has 14 residues.

There are many counts of this clonotype. At one end, the junction sequence differs from germline, possibly due to a read error. The chain carries TRBV5-1 and TRBJ2-1, with TRBD1 identical over 12 bases. The CDR3 covers 14 residues. The V gene's germline CDR1 is SGHRS and CDR2 YFSETQ. The CDR3 sequence is CASSLGQGADEQFF. The DNA for the CDR3 is TGTGCCAGCAGCCTGGGACAGGGGGCGGATGAGCAGTTCTTC.

This clonotype has ten or more counts. The chain links TRBV7-9 to TRBJ1-6; D unclear. CDR1 is SEHNR, CDR2 FQNEAQ, per germline (reference sequence). The V and J ends lost 4 bases and 0 bases respectively, with 4 bases between them. This CDR3 has 14 amino acids. CDR3 bases: TGTGCCAGCAGCTCTAGCTCCTATAATTCACCCCTCCACTTT. Translated: CASSSSSYNSPLHF.